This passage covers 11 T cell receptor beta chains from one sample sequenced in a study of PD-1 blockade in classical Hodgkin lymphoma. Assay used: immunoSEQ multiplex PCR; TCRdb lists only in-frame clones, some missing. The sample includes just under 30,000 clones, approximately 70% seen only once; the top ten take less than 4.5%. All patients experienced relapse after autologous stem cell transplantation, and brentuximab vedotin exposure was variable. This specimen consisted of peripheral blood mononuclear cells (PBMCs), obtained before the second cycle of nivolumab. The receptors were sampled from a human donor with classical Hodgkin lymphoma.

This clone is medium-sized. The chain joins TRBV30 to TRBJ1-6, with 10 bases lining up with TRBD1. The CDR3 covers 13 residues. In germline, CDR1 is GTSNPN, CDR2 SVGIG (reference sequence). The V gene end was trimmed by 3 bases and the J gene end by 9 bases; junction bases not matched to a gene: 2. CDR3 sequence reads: CAWRGTGASPLHF. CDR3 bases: TGTGCCTGGAGGGGGACAGGGGCTTCACCCCTCCACTTT.

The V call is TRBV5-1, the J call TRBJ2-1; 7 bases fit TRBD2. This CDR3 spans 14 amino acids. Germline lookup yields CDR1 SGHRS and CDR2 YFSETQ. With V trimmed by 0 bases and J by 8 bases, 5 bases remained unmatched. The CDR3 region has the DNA TGCGCCAGCAGCTTGGAGACTAGCTTCCATGAGCAGTTCTTC. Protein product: CASSLETSFHEQFF.

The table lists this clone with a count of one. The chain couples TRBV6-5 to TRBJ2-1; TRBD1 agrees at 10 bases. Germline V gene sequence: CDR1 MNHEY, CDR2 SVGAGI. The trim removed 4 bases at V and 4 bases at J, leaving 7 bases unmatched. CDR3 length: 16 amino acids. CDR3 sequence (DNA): TGTGCCAGCAGTTCCTGGACAGGGGGATTATACAATGAGCAGTTCTTC. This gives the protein CASSSWTGGLYNEQFF.

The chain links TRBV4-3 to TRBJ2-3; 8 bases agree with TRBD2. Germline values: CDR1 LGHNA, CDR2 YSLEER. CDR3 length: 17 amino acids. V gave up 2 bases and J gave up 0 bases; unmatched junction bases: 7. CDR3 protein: CASSQNWRGASTDTQYF. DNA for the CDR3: TGCGCCAGCAGCCAAAACTGGCGGGGGGCTAGCACAGATACGCAGTATTTT.

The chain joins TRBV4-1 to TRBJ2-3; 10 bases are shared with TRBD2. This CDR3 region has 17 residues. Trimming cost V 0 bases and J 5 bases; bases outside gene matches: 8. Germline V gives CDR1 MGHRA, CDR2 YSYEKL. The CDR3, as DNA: TGCGCCAGCAGCCAAGATCGGCTAGCGGGGGTACGAGATACGCAGTATTTT. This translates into CASSQDRLAGVRDTQYF.

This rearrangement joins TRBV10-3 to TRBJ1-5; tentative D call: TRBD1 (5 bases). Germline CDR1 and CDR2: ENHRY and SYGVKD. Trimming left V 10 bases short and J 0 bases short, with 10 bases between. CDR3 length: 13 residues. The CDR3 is CATGTDSNQPQHF. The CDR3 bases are TGTGCCACCGGGACGGATAGCAATCAGCCCCAGCATTTT.

The CDR3 DNA reads TGTGCCAGCAGCTTAATACGGGGGGCCCAAGAGACCCAGTACTTC. As protein: CASSLIRGAQETQYF. The chain is built from TRBV7-2 and TRBJ2-5; a weak D match, TRBD2 (7 bases). With 2 bases removed from V and 1 base from J, the gap between germline ends came to 11 bases. This CDR3 has 15 residues. Germline V gives CDR1 SGHTA, CDR2 FQGNSA.

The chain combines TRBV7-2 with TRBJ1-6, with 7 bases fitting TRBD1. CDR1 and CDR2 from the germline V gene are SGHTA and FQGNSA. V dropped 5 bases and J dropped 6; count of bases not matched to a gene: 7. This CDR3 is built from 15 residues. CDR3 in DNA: TGTGCCAGCAGCCTTCGGGACAGTGGTAATTCACCCCTCCACTTT. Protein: CASSLRDSGNSPLHF.

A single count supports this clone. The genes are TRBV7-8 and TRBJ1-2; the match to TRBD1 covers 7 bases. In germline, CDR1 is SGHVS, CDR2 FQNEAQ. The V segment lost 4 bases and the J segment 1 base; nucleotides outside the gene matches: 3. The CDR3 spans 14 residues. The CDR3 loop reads CASSSQGDNYGYTF. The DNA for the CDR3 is TGTGCCAGCAGCTCTCAGGGGGATAACTATGGCTACACCTTC. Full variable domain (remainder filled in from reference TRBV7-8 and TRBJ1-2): GAGVSQSPRYKVAKRGQDVALRCDPISGHVSLFWYQQALGQGPEFLTYFQNEAQLDKSGLPSDRFFAERPEGSVSTLKIQRTQQEDSAVYLCASSSQGDNYGYTFGSGTRLTVV.

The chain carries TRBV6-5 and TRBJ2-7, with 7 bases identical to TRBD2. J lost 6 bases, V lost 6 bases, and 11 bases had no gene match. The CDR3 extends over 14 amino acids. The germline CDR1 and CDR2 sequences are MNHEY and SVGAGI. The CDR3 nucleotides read TGTGCCAGCAGCCGCCGGGACTATTCACGCGAGCAGTACTTC. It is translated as CASSRRDYSREQYF.

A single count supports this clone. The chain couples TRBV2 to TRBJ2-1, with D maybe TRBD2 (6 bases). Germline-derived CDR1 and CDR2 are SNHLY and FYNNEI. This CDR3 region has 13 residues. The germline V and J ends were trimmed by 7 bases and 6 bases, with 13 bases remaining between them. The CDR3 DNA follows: TGTGCCAGCACTTGGACTATCAGCAATGAGCAGTTCTTC. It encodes CASTWTISNEQFF.